This TCR beta chain is from a study of TIL therapy for anti-PD-1-resistant metastatic lung cancer. Regarding time point: pre-treatment sample, taken before nivolumab and TIL therapy. Pleural nodules or supraclavicular lymph nodes made up most of the excised metastases sampled. Patients were adults with stage 4 NSCLC. Sequencing used immunoSEQ v3. Here immunoSEQ multiplex PCR was the method, and the copy in TCRdb shows in-frame clones only, minus some. The table includes under 6,500 clones, 66% detected once. Trimming removed 2 bases from V and 0 bases from J, with 8 bases in between. The CDR3 length is 15 residues. From germline, CDR1 is MNHEY and CDR2 SVGAGI.

The sample was tumor tissue, taken at baseline. The chain carries TRBV6-5 and TRBJ1-3; no firm D call. The source of this sequence is a person aged 25 to 85 with non-small cell lung cancer. CDR3 nucleotides: TGTGCCAGCAGTTACGACTCCCGCTCTGGAAACACCATATATTTT. This sequence encodes CASSYDSRSGNTIYF.